This record concerns one T cell receptor (beta chain) sequence. The antigen remains unidentified. These data come from a study of T-cell memory formation after mild COVID-19. Study-wide findings and caveats: Later expanders leaned CD4+, whereas clones that contracted between day 15 and 85 were balanced CD4/CD8.

The CDR3 is 15 residues long. V dropped 3 bases and J dropped 5 bases, with 13 bases sitting between them. Per germline, CDR1 SGHTA and CDR2 FQGTGA. TCRdb fed the 5' RACE reads into MiXCR, producing one record per CDR3 protein. The data show more than 250,000 distinct CDR3 sequences, roughly a sixth seen once. The V and J genes are TRBV7-3 and TRBJ2-2; D is possibly TRBD1 or TRBD2 (5 bases each). This receptor was taken from a man aged 18 to 35 who had mild COVID-19 (a few samples of this study predate the infection). Cell type and time point are not known. Sequenced: PBMCs or a T cell subset sorted from them (not recorded which). CDR3 DNA: TGTGCCAGCAGCTTCGGGATAGGGGATACCGGGGAGCTGTTTTTT. This translates into CASSFGIGDTGELFF.